This passage covers 10 T cell receptor beta chains from one sample sequenced in a study of blood T cell repertoires in COVID-19 (dated by TCRdb to the early 2020s). The library came from the immunoSEQ multiplex PCR assay. Here the immuneACCESS table is served through TCRdb, limited to in-frame sequences with V and J called. Missing clones are a known gap in these copies; in checked studies unresolved V genes cover under half, and the rest lacks a known reason. The sample table lists about 32,000 clones, about nine tenths of them with a count of one. The top ten clonotypes cover approximately 1% of the sample. The sample taken for sequencing was peripheral blood. The receptors stem from a man aged 70-80 years with active or convalescent COVID-19.

This clone was detected a few times. The rearrangement links TRBV9 to TRBJ2-7; 10 bases are shared with TRBD1. The CDR3 is 15 amino acids. V lost 0 bases and J lost 5; bases outside the gene matches: 5. From germline, CDR1 is SGDLS and CDR2 YYNGEE. The CDR3 loop reads CASSVGGQGFHEQYF. CDR3 nucleotide sequence: TGTGCCAGCAGCGTAGGGGGACAGGGGTTCCACGAGCAGTACTTC.

This chain connects TRBV9 to TRBJ2-1; 9 bases match TRBD2. V dropped 5 bases and J dropped 5; count of bases not matched to a gene: 8. Looked up from germline, CDR1 is SGDLS and CDR2 is YYNGEE. The CDR3 covers 15 residues. The CDR3 coding sequence is TGTGCCAGCAGTGCGAGCGGGAGGCTCAACAATGAGCAGTTCTTC. Protein product: CASSASGRLNNEQFF.

The chain carries TRBV18 and TRBJ1-6; D not certain. Germline V gene lookup returns CDR1 KGHSH and CDR2 LQKENI. The ends were cut back, 4 bases at V and 0 bases at J, with 7 bases in the middle. The CDR3 sequence is 15 residues long. CDR3 residues: CASSQGSSYNSPLHF. The CDR3 DNA reads as TGTGCCAGCTCACAAGGGAGCTCCTATAATTCACCCCTCCACTTT.

The V call is TRBV19, the J call TRBJ1-5, with 8 bases lining up with TRBD1. The CDR3 is 15 amino acids. From germline, CDR1 is LNHDA and CDR2 SQIVND (reference sequence). The V gene end was trimmed by 6 bases and the J gene end by 6 bases; junction bases not matched to a gene: 10. CDR3 sequence reads: CASSLGQGVGQPQHF. As DNA, the CDR3 is TGTGCCAGTAGCCTTGGACAGGGTGTCGGTCAGCCCCAGCATTTT.

This rearrangement joins TRBV18 to TRBJ2-5, with D hard to call. The CDR3 has 15 amino acids. CDR1 is KGHSH, CDR2 LQKENI, per germline. The V and J ends lost 6 bases and 1 base respectively, with 15 bases between them. CDR3 bases: TGTGCCAGCTCGCGGTCTGTCCGTCTCCAAGAGACCCAGTACTTC. It translates to CASSRSVRLQETQYF.

The V gene is TRBV7-2, the J gene TRBJ1-1, with TRBD1 identical over 7 bases. CDR3 length: 14 amino acids. Unmatched junction bases numbered 7, after V lost 5 bases and J lost 4 bases. Germline CDR1 and CDR2: SGHTA and FQGNSA. CDR3 loop: CASSPAGGPTEAFF. The CDR3 nucleotides are TGTGCCAGCAGCCCCGCAGGGGGTCCCACTGAAGCTTTCTTT.

CDR3 nucleotide sequence: TGTGCCAGCAGCTGGGGGGACAGAGAAGCTTTCTTT. This translates into CASSWGDREAFF. The chain recombines TRBV11-1 with TRBJ1-1; 7 positions agree with TRBD1. V shed 4 bases, J shed 8 bases, and the junction held 4 bases outside the gene matches. This CDR3 has 12 residues. Germline V gene data show CDR1 as SGHAT and CDR2 as FQDESV (reference sequence).

Remarks on this clone: The junction departs from germline at one end; a sequencing error may be responsible. The chain carries TRBV7-2 and TRBJ1-2, with a possible D match to TRBD1 (6 bases). The CDR3 is 14 amino acids. Germline V gene sequence: CDR1 SGHTA, CDR2 FQGNSA. CDR3 sequence reads: CASSLNRQGYGYTF. The CDR3 DNA is TGTGCCAGCAGCTTAAATAGGCAGGGGTATGGCTACACCTTT.

The gene calls are TRBV5-8 and TRBJ2-5; 9 bases line up with TRBD1. With V trimmed by 2 bases and J by 5 bases, 4 bases remained unmatched. Germline CDR1 is SGHTS and CDR2 is YDEGEE. CDR3 size: 14 residues. The CDR3 spells CASSFRDRVETQYF. CDR3 sequence (DNA): TGTGCCAGCAGCTTCCGGGACAGGGTTGAGACCCAGTACTTC.

This clone was recorded only once. V gene TRBV6-6 combines with J gene TRBJ2-3; 10 bases align to TRBD2. Germline V gene lookup returns CDR1 MNHNY and CDR2 SVGAGI (reference sequence). This CDR3 spans 16 amino acids. V lost 1 base and J lost 7; bases outside the gene matches: 8. The CDR3 DNA reads TGTGCCAGCAGTTACTGGCTAGCGGGAGAAAGGAATACGCAGTATTTT. This codes for CASSYWLAGERNTQYF.